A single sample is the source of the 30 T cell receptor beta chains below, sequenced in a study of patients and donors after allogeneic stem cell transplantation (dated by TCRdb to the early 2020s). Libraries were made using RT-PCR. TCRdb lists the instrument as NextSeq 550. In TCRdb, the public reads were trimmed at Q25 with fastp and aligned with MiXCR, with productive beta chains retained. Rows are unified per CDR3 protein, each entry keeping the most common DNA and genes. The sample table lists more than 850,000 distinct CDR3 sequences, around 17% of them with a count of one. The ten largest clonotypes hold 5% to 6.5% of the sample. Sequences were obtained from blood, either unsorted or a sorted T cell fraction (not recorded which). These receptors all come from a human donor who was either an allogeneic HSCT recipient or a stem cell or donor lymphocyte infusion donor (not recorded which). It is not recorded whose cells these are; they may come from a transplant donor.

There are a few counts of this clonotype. The CDR3 reads CASSLDQHAYNEQFF. CDR3 coding DNA: TGTGCCAGCAGCTTGGACCAACATGCTTACAATGAGCAGTTCTTC. The chain has TRBV5-4 and TRBJ2-1; D is undetermined. The CDR3 contains 15 residues. Germline V CDR1 and CDR2: SGHNT, YYREEE (reference sequence). V was clipped by 0 bases and J by 4 bases, with 11 bases between them. The entire variable domain, with the rest obtained from reference TRBV5-4 and TRBJ2-1, is as follows: ETGVTQSPTHLIKTRGQQVTLRCSSQSGHNTVSWYQQALGQGPQFIFQYYREEENGRGNFPPRFSGLQFPNYSSELNVNALELDDSALYLCASSLDQHAYNEQFFGPGTRLTVL.

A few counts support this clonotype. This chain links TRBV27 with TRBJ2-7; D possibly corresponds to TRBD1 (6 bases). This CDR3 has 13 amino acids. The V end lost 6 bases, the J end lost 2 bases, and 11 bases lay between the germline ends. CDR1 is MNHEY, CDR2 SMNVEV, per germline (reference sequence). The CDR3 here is CASRRGYAYEQYF. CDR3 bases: TGTGCCAGCAGAAGGGGGTATGCCTACGAGCAGTACTTC.

The CDR3 loop reads CASSGVAGGNQETQYF. CDR3 DNA: TGTGCCAGCAGTGGCGTAGCGGGGGGGAATCAAGAGACCCAGTACTTC. This chain connects TRBV3-1 to TRBJ2-5; 11 bases are shared with TRBD2. Trimming cost V 6 bases and J 2 bases; bases outside gene matches: 8. The CDR3 is 16 amino acids. CDR1 LGHDT and CDR2 YNNKEL come from the germline V gene (reference sequence).

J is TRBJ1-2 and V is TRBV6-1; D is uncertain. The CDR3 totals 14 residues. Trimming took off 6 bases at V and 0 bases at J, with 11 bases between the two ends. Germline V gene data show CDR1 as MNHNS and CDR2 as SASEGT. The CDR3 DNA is TGTGCCAGCAGGGCAGGCCTAACTAACTATGGCTACACCTTC. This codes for CASRAGLTNYGYTF.

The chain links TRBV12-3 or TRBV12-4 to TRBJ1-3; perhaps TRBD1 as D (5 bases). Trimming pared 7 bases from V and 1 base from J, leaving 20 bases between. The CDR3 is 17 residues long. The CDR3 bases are TGTGCCAGCAAACGGACGGCCGTGGCAGGGTCTGGAAACACCATATATTTT. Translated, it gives CASKRTAVAGSGNTIYF.

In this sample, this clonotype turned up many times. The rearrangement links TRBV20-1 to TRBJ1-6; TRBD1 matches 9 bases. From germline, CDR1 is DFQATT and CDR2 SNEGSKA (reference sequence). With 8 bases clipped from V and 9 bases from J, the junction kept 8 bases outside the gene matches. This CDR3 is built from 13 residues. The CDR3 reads CSSGTGTLSPLHF. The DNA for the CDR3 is TGCAGTTCCGGGACAGGGACGCTTTCACCCCTCCACTTT.

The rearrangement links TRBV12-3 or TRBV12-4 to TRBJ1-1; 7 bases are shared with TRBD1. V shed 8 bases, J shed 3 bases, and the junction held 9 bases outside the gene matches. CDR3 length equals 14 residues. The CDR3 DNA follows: TGTGCCAGCGCTTATACAGGGGTCTACACTGAAGCTTTCTTT. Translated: CASAYTGVYTEAFF.

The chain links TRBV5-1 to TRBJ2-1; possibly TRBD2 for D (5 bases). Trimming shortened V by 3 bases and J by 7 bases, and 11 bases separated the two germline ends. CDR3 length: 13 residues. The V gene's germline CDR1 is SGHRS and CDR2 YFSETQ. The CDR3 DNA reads TGCGCCAGCAGCTCCAATTCGGGGAATGAGCAGTTCTTC. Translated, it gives CASSSNSGNEQFF.

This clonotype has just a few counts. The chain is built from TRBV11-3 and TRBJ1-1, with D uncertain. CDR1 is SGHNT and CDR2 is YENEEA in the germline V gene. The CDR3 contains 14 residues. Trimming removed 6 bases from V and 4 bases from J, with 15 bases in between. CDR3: CASSSPKDVTEAFF. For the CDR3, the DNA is TGTGCCAGCAGTTCCCCAAAGGACGTCACTGAAGCTTTCTTT.

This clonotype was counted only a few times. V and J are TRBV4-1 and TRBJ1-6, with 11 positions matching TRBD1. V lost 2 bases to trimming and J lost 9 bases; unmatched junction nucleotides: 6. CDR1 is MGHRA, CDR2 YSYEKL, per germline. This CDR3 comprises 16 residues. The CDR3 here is CASSQQGQGATSPLHF. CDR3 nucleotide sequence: TGCGCCAGCAGCCAACAAGGACAGGGGGCTACTTCACCCCTCCACTTT.

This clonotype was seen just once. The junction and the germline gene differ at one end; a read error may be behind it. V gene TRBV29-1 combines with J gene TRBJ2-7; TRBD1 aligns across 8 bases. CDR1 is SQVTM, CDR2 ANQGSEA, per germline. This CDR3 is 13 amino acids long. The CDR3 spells CSARGLSLAGEDF. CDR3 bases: TGCAGCGCCAGGGGGCTAAGCCTGGCTGGGGAAGATTTC.

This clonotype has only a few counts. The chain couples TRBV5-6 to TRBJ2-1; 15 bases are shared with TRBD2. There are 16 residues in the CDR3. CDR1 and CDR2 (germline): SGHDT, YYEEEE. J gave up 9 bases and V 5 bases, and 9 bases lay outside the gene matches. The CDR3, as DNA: TGTGCCAGCAGGTCACGGACTAGCGGGAGGGAGACTGAGCAGTTCTTC. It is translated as CASRSRTSGRETEQFF.

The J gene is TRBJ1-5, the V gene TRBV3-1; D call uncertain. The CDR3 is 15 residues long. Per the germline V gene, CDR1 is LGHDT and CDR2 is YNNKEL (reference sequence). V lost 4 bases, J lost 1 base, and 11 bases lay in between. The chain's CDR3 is CASSPIPGSNQPQHF. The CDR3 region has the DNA TGTGCCAGCAGCCCCATTCCGGGGAGCAATCAGCCCCAGCATTTT.

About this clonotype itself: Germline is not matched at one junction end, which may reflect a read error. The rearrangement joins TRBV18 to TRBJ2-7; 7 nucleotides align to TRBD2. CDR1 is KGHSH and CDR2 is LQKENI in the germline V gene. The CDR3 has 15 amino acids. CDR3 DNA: TGTGCCAGCTCACCTTCCGGGACTACCTCCAACGAGCAGTACTTC. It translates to CASSPSGTTSNEQYF. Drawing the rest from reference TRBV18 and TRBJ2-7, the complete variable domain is NAGVMQNPRHLVRRRGQEARLRCSPMKGHSHVYWYRQLPEEGLKFMVYLQKENIIDESGMPKERFSAEFPKEGPSILRIQQVVRGDSAAYFCASSPSGTTSNEQYFGPGTRLTVT.

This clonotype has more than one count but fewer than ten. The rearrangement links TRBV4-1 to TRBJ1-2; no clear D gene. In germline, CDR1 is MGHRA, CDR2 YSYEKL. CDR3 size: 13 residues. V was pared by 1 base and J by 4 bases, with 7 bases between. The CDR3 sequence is CASSQANSYGYTF. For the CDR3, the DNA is TGCGCCAGCAGCCAAGCAAACAGCTATGGCTACACCTTC.

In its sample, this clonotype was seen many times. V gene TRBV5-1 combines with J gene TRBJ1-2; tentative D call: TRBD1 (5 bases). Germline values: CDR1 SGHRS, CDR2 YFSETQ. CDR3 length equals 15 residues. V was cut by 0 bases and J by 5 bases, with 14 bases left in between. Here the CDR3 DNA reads TGCGCCAGCAGCTTGGGCCGGGACGGAGTTTATGGCTACACCTTC. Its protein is CASSLGRDGVYGYTF.

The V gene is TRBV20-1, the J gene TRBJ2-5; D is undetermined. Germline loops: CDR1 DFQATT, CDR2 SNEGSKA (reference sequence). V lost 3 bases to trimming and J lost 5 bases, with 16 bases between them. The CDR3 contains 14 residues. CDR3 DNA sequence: TGCAGTGCTAGTCGCGAGGAAGGGTTCGAGACCCAGTACTTC. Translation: CSASREEGFETQYF.

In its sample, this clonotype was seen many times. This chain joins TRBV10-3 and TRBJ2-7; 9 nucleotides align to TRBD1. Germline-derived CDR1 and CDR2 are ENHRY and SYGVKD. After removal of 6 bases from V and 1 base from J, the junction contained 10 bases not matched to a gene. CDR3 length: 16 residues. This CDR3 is CAIRAQGTGRSYEQYF. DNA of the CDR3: TGTGCCATCAGGGCGCAAGGGACAGGGAGATCCTACGAGCAGTACTTC.

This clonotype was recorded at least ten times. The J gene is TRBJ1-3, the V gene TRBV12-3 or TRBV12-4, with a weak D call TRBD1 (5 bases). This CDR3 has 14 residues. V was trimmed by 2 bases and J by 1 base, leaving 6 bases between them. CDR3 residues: CASSLRTSGNTIYF. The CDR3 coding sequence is TGTGCCAGCAGTTTAAGGACATCTGGAAACACCATATATTTT.

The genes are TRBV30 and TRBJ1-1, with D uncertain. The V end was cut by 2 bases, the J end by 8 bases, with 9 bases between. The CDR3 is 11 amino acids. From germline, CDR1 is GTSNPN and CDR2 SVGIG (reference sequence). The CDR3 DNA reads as TGTGCCTGGAGTAGCGGCATGGAAGCTTTCTTT. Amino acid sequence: CAWSSGMEAFF.

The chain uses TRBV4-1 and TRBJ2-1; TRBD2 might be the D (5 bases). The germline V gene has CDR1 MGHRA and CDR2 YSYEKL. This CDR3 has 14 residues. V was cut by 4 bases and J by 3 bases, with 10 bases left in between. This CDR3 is CASSPGSLYNEQFF. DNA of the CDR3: TGCGCCAGCAGCCCGGGGTCGCTCTACAATGAGCAGTTCTTC.

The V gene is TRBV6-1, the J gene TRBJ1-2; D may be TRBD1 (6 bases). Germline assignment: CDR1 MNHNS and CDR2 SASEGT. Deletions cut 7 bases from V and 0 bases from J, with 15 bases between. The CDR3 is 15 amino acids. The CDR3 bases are TGTGCCAGCACCAAAGGGGGGGGTGCTAACTATGGCTACACCTTC. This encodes CASTKGGGANYGYTF.

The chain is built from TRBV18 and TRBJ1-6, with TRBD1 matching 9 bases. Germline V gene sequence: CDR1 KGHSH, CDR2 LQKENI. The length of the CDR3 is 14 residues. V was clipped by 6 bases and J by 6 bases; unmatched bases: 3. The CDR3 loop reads CASSRTGANSPLHF. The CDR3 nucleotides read TGTGCCAGCTCTCGGACAGGGGCTAATTCACCCCTCCACTTT.

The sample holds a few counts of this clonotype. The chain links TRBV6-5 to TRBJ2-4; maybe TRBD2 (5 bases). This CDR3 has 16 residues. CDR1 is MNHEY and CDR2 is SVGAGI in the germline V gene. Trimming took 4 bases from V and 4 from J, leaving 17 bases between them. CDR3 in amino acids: CASSSGFTNLKNIQYF. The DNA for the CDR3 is TGTGCCAGCAGTTCGGGGTTCACAAACCTAAAAAACATTCAGTACTTC.

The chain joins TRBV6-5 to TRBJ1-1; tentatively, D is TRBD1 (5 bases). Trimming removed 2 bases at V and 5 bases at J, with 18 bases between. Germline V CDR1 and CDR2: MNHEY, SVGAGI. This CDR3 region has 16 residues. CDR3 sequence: CASSYPRSGGGTEAFF. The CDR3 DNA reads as TGTGCCAGCAGTTACCCCCGTTCCGGGGGAGGAACTGAAGCTTTCTTT.

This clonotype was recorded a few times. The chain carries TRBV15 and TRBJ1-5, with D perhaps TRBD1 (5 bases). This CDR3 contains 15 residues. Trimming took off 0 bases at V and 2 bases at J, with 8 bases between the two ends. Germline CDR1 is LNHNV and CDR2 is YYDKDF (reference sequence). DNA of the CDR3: TGTGCCACCAGCAGAGAAGGGACCCGCAATCAGCCCCAGCATTTT. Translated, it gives CATSREGTRNQPQHF.

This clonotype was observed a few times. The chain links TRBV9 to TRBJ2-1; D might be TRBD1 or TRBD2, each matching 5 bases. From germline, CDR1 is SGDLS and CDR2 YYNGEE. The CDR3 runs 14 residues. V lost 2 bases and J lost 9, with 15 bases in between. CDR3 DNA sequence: TGTGCCAGCAGCGTTGGGACCCTGGTGGGTGAGCAGTTCTTC. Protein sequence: CASSVGTLVGEQFF.

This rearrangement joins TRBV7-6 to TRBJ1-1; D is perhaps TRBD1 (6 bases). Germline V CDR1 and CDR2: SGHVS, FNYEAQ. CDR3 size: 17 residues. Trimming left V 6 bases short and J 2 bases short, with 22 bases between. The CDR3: CASRRSHPGAFNTEAFF. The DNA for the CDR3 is TGTGCCAGCAGGCGTAGCCATCCAGGGGCGTTCAACACTGAAGCTTTCTTT.

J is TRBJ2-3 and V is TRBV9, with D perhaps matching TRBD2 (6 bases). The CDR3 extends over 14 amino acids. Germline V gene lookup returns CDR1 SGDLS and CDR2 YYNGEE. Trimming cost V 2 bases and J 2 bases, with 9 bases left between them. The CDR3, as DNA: TGTGCCAGCAGCGTCGGGGGTCACACAGATACGCAGTATTTT. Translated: CASSVGGHTDTQYF.

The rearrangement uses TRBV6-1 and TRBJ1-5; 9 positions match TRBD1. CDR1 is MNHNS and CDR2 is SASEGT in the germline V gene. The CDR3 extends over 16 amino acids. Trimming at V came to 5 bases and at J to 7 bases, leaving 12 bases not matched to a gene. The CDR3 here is CASSPQNRGLRQPQHF. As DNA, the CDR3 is TGTGCCAGCAGTCCCCAAAACAGGGGGCTCCGCCAGCCCCAGCATTTT.